The 10 T cell receptor beta chains below come from one sample, sequenced in a study of CD8 T cells in Susac syndrome. Reverse transcription of about 0.5 to 1 ug RNA was carried out with random hexamers. TCRdb recomputed calls from the immunoSEQ multiplex PCR reads with MiXCR, one row per CDR3 protein. This table holds about 300,000 distinct CDR3 sequences, 89% found once. Sequencing used CD8+ T cells from PBMCs. The receptors come from a human donor with multiple sclerosis.

This chain uses TRBV6-4 with TRBJ1-5; D is perhaps TRBD1 (6 bases). Trimming pared 4 bases from V and 0 bases from J, leaving 25 bases between. The length of the CDR3 is 20 residues. Germline CDR1 is MRHNA and CDR2 is SNTAGT. CDR3 in amino acids: CASSAHSPKPGHHSNQPQHF. CDR3 DNA: TGTGCCAGCAGTGCCCACTCCCCTAAGCCGGGACACCATAGCAATCAGCCCCAGCATTTT.

This clonotype was seen once. The V and J genes are TRBV7-6 and TRBJ2-2; tentatively, D is TRBD2 (5 bases). Germline V lookup: CDR1 SGHVS, CDR2 FNYEAQ. The CDR3 is 14 amino acids. Trimming left V 4 bases short and J 7 bases short, with 13 bases between. CDR3 DNA: TGTGCCAGCAGCTCGATATGGGAGATCGGGGAGCTGTTTTTT. This sequence encodes CASSSIWEIGELFF.

CDR3 sequence: CASSQIGDAGPWGYTF. CDR3 nucleotides: TGTGCCAGCAGCCAAATAGGGGACGCTGGGCCGTGGGGCTACACCTTC. The rearrangement uses TRBV3-1 and TRBJ1-2; a possible D gene is TRBD1 (5 bases). The CDR3 spans 16 residues. CDR1 and CDR2 (germline): LGHDT, YNNKEL (reference sequence). Trimming shortened V by 2 bases and J by 8 bases, and 21 bases separated the two germline ends. Together with reference TRBV3-1 and TRBJ1-2, the CDR3 gives the full variable domain: DTAVSQTPKYLVTQMGNDKSIKCEQNLGHDTMYWYKQDSKKFLKIMFSYNNKELIINETVPNRFSPKSPDKAHLNLHINSLELGDSAVYFCASSQIGDAGPWGYTFGSGTRLTVV.

This chain links TRBV28 with TRBJ2-3; D not certain. The germline CDR1 and CDR2 sequences are MDHEN and SYDVKM. This CDR3 has 14 amino acids. Trimming pared 6 bases from V and 6 bases from J, leaving 16 bases between. CDR3 protein: CASSRTLGWDTQYF. DNA for the CDR3: TGTGCCAGCAGCCGGACGCTCGGTTGGGATACGCAGTATTTT. Variable domain in full (rest from reference TRBV28 and TRBJ2-3): DVKVTQSSRYLVKRTGEKVFLECVQDMDHENMFWYRQDPGLGLRLIYFSYDVKMKEKGDIPEGYSVSREKKERFSLILESASTNQTSMYLCASSRTLGWDTQYFGPGTRLTVL.

The J gene is TRBJ2-1, the V gene TRBV18; D not certain. Trimming took off 2 bases at V and 3 bases at J, with 14 bases between the two ends. Germline V gene sequence: CDR1 KGHSH, CDR2 LQKENI. The CDR3 consists of 16 residues. CDR3 amino acids: CASSPGRSTYYNEQFF. In DNA form, the CDR3 reads TGTGCCAGCTCACCAGGGCGGTCCACCTACTACAATGAGCAGTTCTTC.

V usage is TRBV4-2 and J usage is TRBJ2-2; TRBD2 aligns across 11 bases. CDR1 and CDR2 (germline): LGHNA, YNFKEQ. The CDR3 has 15 residues. The V segment lost 7 bases and the J segment 6 bases; nucleotides outside the gene matches: 7. CDR3 protein: CASTPIAGGPGELFF. The CDR3 DNA reads as TGTGCCAGCACCCCCATAGCGGGAGGGCCCGGGGAGCTGTTTTTT.

J is TRBJ2-5 and V is TRBV12-3 or TRBV12-4; TRBD2 matches 10 bases. V shed 8 bases and J 1 base; nucleotides not matched to a gene: 4. The CDR3 is made up of 14 amino acids. In DNA form, the CDR3 reads TGTGCCAGCTCACTAGCGGGGCTCCAAGAGACCCAGTACTTC. This sequence encodes CASSLAGLQETQYF.

J is TRBJ2-1 and V is TRBV4-3; TRBD2 matches at 7 bases. Germline CDR1 and CDR2: LGHNA and YSLEER. V trimming: 5 bases; J trimming: 7 bases; junction bases outside the gene matches: 8. The CDR3 is made up of 14 amino acids. The CDR3 sequence is CASSFRQGGNEQFF. CDR3 nucleotides: TGCGCCAGCAGCTTCCGGCAGGGAGGGAATGAGCAGTTCTTC.

The chain has TRBV27 and TRBJ2-2; 12 bases map to TRBD2. V lost 2 bases to trimming and J lost 4 bases; unmatched junction nucleotides: 8. Germline assignment: CDR1 MNHEY and CDR2 SMNVEV (reference sequence). CDR3 length: 18 amino acids. The CDR3 spells CASSLGLAGGPLTGELFF. CDR3 coding DNA: TGTGCCAGCAGTTTAGGGCTAGCGGGGGGGCCGCTCACCGGGGAGCTGTTTTTT.

The chain combines TRBV20-1 with TRBJ2-5; 7 bases are a match to TRBD1. V shed 3 bases and J 1 base; nucleotides not matched to a gene: 5. Looked up from germline, CDR1 is DFQATT and CDR2 is SNEGSKA (reference sequence). This CDR3 is 14 amino acids long. CDR3 amino acids: CSARQGDPQETQYF. CDR3 sequence (DNA): TGCAGTGCTAGGCAGGGGGACCCCCAAGAGACCCAGTACTTC.